The 3 T cell receptor beta chains in this list originate from one sample, sequenced in a study of cytomegalovirus exposure and HLA in healthy donors. PCR was performed using 60 Vbeta and 13 Jbeta primers. This table comes from immunoSEQ multiplex PCR, and its TCRdb copy is limited to in-frame clones, with some not included. The sample includes around 90,000 clones, around nine tenths seen only once; the top ten take roughly 8.3%. Sequencing was done on a sample of PBMCs. The receptors were gathered from a man aged 30-40 years in good health and CMV-seropositive.

Here the CDR3 reads CASSPTGVDTGELFF. The CDR3, as DNA: TGTGCCAGCAGCCCCACAGGGGTGGACACCGGGGAGCTGTTTTTT. This chain connects TRBV6-5 to TRBJ2-2; TRBD1 matches 7 bases. Germline values: CDR1 MNHEY, CDR2 SVGAGI. The CDR3 contains 15 residues. Trimming at V came to 6 bases and at J to 3 bases, leaving 7 bases not matched to a gene.

V is TRBV27 and J is TRBJ1-6; the match to TRBD1 covers 8 bases. The CDR3 is 14 residues long. Trimming took 6 bases from V and 4 from J; bases not matched to a gene: 2. CDR1 and CDR2 (germline): MNHEY, SMNVEV (reference sequence). CDR3 sequence: CASSRTGYNSPLHF. CDR3 nucleotide sequence: TGTGCCAGCAGCCGGACAGGGTATAATTCACCCCTCCACTTT.

V usage is TRBV29-1 and J usage is TRBJ2-7; perhaps TRBD1 as D (6 bases). The CDR3 consists of 13 residues. The V gene lost 3 bases and the J gene lost 4 bases, with 13 bases spanning the gap. The germline V gene has CDR1 SQVTM and CDR2 ANQGSEA. The CDR3 DNA reads TGCAGCGTTGAGACCGGGACATCTTACGAGCAGTACTTC. Translated: CSVETGTSYEQYF.